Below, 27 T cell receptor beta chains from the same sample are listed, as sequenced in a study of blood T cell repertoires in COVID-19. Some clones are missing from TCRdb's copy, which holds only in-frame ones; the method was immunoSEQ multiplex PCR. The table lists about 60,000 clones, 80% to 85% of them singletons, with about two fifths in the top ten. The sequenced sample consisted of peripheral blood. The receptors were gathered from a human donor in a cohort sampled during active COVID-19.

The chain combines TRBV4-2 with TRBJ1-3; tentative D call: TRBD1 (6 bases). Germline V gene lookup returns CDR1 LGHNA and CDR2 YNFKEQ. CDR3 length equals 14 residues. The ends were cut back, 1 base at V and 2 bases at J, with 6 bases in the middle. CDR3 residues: CASSQGQAGNTIYF. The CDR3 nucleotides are TGTGCCAGCAGCCAAGGACAGGCTGGAAACACCATATATTTT.

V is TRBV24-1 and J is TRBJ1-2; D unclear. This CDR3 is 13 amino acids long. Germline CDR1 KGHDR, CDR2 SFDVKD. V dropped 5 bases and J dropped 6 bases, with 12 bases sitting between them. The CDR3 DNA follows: TGTGCCACCAGTGTATCGGGGTCCCATGGCTACACCTTC. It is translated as CATSVSGSHGYTF.

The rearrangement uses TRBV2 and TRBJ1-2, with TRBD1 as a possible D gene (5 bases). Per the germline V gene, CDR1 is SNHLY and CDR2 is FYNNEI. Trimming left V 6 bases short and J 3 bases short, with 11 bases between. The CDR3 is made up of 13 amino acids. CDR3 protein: CASREGRHYGYTF. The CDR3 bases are TGTGCCAGCAGGGAGGGACGGCACTATGGCTACACCTTC.

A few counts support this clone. The CDR3 sequence: CASTIGRGGPYEQYF. The CDR3 DNA reads as TGTGCCAGCACCATCGGGCGGGGGGGACCCTACGAGCAGTACTTC. The gene calls are TRBV11-2 and TRBJ2-7; 9 nucleotides align to TRBD2. Germline V CDR1 and CDR2: SGHAT, FQNNGV. This CDR3 is 15 amino acids long. The ends lost 7 bases at V and 2 bases at J; junction bases unmatched: 9.

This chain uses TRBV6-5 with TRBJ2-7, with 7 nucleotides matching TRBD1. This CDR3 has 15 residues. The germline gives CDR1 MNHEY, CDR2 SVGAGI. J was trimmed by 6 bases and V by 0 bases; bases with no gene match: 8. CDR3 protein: CASSYSNRGRGEQYF. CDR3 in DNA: TGTGCCAGCAGTTACTCGAACAGGGGAAGGGGCGAGCAGTACTTC.

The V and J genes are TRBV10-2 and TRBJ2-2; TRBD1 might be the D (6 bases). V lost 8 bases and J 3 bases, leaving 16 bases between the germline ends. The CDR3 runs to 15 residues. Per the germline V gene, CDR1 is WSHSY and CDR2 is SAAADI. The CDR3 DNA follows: TGCGCCAGCTCCGGTCAGACAGGTCACACCGGGGAGCTGTTTTTT. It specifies CASSGQTGHTGELFF.

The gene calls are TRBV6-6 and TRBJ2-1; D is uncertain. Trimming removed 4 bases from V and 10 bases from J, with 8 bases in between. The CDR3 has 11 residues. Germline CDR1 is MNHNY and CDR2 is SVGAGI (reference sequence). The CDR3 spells CASSSTGEQFF. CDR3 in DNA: TGTGCCAGCAGTTCCACCGGGGAGCAGTTCTTC.

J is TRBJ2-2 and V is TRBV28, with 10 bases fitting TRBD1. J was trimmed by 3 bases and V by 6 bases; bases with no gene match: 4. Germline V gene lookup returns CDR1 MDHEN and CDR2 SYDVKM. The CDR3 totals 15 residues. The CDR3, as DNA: TGTGCCAGCAGCCGGGGACAGGGGCACACCGGGGAGCTGTTTTTT. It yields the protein CASSRGQGHTGELFF. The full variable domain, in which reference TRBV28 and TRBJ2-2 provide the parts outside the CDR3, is DVKVTQSSRYLVKRTGEKVFLECVQDMDHENMFWYRQDPGLGLRLIYFSYDVKMKEKGDIPEGYSVSREKKERFSLILESASTNQTSMYLCASSRGQGHTGELFFGEGSRLTVL.

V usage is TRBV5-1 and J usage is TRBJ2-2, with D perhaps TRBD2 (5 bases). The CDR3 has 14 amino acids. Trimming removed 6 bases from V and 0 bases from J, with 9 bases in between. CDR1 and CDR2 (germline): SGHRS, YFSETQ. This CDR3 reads CASTPGTNTGELFF. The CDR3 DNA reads TGCGCCAGCACTCCGGGGACGAACACCGGGGAGCTGTTTTTT.

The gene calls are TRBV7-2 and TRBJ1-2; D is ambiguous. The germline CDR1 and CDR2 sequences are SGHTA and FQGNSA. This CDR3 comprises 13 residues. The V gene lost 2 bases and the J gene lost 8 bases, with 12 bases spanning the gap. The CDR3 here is CASSLRRANGYTF. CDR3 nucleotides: TGTGCCAGCAGCTTAAGGAGGGCGAACGGCTACACCTTC.

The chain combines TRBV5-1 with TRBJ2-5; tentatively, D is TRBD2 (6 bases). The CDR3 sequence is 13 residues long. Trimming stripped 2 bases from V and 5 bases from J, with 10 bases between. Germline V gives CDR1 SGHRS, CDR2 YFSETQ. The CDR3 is CASSFGGRETQYF. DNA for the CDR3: TGCGCCAGCAGCTTCGGGGGTCGGGAGACCCAGTACTTC.

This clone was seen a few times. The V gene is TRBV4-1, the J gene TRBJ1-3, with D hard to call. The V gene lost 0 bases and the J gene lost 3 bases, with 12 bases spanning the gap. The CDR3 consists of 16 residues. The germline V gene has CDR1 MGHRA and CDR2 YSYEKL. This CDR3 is CASSQDPPVFGNTIYF. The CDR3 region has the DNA TGCGCCAGCAGCCAAGATCCACCAGTCTTTGGAAACACCATATATTTT.

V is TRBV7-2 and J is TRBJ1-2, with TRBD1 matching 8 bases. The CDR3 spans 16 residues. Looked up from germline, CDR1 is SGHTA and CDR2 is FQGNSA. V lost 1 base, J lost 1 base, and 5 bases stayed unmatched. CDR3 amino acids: CASSLGQGLGNYGYTF. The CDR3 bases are TGTGCCAGCAGCTTAGGACAGGGGCTTGGTAACTATGGCTACACCTTC.

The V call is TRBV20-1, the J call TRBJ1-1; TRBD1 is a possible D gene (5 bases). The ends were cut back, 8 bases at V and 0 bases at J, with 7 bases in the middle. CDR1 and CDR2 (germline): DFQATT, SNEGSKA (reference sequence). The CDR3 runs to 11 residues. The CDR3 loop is CSLQVNTEAFF. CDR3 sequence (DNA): TGCAGTCTACAGGTGAACACTGAAGCTTTCTTT.

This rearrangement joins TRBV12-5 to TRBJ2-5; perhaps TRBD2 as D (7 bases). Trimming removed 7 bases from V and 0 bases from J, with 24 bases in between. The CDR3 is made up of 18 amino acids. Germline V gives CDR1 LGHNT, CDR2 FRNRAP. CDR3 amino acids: CASAMGGAGRGDQETQYF. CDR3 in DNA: TGTGCTAGTGCTATGGGGGGGGCCGGCAGGGGCGACCAAGAGACCCAGTACTTC.

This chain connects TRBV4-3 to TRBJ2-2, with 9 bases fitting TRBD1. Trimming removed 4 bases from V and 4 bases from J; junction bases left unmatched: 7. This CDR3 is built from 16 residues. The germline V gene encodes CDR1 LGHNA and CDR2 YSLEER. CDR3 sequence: CASSLQDRGGTGELFF. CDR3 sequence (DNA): TGCGCCAGCAGCCTCCAGGACAGGGGAGGCACCGGGGAGCTGTTTTTT.

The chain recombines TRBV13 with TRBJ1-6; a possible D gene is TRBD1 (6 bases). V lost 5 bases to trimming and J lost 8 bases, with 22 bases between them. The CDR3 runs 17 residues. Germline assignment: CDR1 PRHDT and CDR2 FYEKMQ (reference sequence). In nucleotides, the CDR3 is TGTGCCAGCAGCATTACCCTCACAGGGATGCTAGATTCACCCCTCCACTTT. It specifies CASSITLTGMLDSPLHF.

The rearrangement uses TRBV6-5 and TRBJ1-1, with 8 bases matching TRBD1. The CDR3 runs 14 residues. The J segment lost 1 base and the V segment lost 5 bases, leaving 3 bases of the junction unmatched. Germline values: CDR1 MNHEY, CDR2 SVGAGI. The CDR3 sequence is CASSKTGANTEAFF. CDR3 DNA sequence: TGTGCCAGCAGTAAGACAGGGGCGAACACTGAAGCTTTCTTT.

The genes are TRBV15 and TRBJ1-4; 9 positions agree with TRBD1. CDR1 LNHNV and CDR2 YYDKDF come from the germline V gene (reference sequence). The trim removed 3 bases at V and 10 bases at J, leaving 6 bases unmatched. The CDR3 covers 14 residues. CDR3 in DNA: TGTGCCACCAGCAGCCGGGACAGGGTCAGAAAACTGTTTTTT. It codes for CATSSRDRVRKLFF. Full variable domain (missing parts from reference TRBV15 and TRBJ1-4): DAMVIQNPRYQVTQFGKPVTLSCSQTLNHNVMYWYQQKSSQAPKLLFHYYDKDFNNEADTPDNFQSRRPNTSFCFLDIRSPGLGDTAMYLCATSSRDRVRKLFFGSGTQLSVL.

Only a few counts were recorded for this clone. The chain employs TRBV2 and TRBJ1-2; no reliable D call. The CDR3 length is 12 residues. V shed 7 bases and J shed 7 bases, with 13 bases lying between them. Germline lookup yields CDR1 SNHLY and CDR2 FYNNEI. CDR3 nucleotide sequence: TGTGCCAGCAAAGTTATAGGGAGTGGCTACACCTTC. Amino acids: CASKVIGSGYTF.

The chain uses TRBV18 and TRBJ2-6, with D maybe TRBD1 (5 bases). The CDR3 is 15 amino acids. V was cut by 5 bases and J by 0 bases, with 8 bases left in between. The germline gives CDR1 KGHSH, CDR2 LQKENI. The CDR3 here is CASSTDSSGANVLTF. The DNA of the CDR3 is TGTGCCAGCTCAACCGACAGCTCTGGGGCCAACGTCCTGACTTTC.

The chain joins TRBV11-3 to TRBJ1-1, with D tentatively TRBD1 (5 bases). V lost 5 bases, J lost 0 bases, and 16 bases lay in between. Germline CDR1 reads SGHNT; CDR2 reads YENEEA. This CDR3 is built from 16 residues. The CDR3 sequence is CASSPEIQAMNTEAFF. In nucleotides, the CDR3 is TGTGCCAGCAGCCCGGAGATACAGGCTATGAACACTGAAGCTTTCTTT.

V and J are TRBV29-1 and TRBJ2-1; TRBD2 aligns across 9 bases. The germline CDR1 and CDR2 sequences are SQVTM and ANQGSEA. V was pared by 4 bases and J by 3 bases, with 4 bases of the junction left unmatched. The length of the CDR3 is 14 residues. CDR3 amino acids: CSVVAGANYNEQFF. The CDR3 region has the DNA TGCAGCGTTGTAGCGGGGGCGAACTACAATGAGCAGTTCTTC.

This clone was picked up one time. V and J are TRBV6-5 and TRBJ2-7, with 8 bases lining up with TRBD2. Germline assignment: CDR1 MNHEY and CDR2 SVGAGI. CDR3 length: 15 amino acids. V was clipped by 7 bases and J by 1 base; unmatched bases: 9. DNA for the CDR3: TGTGCCAGCAATGTAGGCGGGGGGAATTCCTACGAGCAGTACTTC. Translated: CASNVGGGNSYEQYF.

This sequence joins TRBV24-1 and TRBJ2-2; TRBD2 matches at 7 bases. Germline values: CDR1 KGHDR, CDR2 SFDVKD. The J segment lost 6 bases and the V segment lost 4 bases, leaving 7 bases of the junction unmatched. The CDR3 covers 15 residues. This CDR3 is CATSERGLTAGELFF. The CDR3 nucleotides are TGTGCCACCAGTGAAAGGGGACTAACGGCCGGGGAGCTGTTTTTT.

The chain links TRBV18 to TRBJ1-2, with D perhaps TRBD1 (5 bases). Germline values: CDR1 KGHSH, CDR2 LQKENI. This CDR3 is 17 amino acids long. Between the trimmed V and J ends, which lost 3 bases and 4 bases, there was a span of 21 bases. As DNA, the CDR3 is TGTGCCAGCTCACCGGTAGAACCGACAACAGGCCCCTATGGCTACACCTTC. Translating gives CASSPVEPTTGPYGYTF.

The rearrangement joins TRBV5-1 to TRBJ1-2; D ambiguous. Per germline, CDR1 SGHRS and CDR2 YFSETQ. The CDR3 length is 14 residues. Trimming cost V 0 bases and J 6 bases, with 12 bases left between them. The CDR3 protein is CASSLGVSGDGYTF. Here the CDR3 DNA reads TGCGCCAGCAGCTTGGGGGTATCGGGAGATGGCTACACCTTC.